This T cell receptor (beta chain) was retrieved from a study of T cells in Graves' hyperthyroidism and ophthalmopathy. Study findings and constraints: Most expanded thyroid clonotypes above 0.001 also appeared in blood.

Of note for this clonotype: Its antigen is not known.

Uncontrolled infection, other autoimmune disease, pregnancy or lactation barred patients from enrollment. Diagnosing involved the use of clinical symptoms, serum thyroxine and TRAb, thyroid ultrasound and orbital computed tomography. RNA transcripts served as the template for amplifying TCR beta CDR3 regions. Researchers ran a first-round RT-PCR on the TCR CDR3 using the HTBI primer set. TCRdb re-analysed the multiplex PCR reads in MiXCR, keeping a single row per CDR3 protein. The sample includes 450,000 to 700,000 distinct CDR3 sequences, around 46% of them seen just once. V was cut by 3 bases and J by 9 bases, with 8 bases left in between. CDR1 is SNHLY, CDR2 FYNNEI, per germline. CDR3 length: 12 residues.

This sequence was found in an adult woman with Graves' disease, either hyperthyroidism or ophthalmopathy (not recorded which). Sequenced input: peripheral blood or thyroid tissue (not recorded which). The chain carries TRBV2 and TRBJ2-2, with a tentative D call TRBD1 (5 bases). In DNA form, the CDR3 reads TGTGCCAGCAGTGACTCGGACAGGGAGCTGTTTTTT. Amino acids: CASSDSDRELFF.